The clone carrying this TCR beta chain was observed once. Its specificity is unknown. The protocol was immunoSEQ multiplex PCR, while the TCRdb copy is restricted to in-frame clones and leaves out a portion. Of about 95,000 clones listed, 85% to 90% are singletons. This record belongs to a study of T cell responses to AZD1222 COVID-19 vaccine. Points from the study as a whole: Clonal diversity was possibly underestimated; the donors were predominantly white British and more often female. Increases in Spike-specific TCR breadth and depth were seen after two AZD1222 doses.

The V gene lost 4 bases and the J gene lost 1 base, with 14 bases spanning the gap. The CDR3 length is 16 residues. Germline assignment: CDR1 KGHSH and CDR2 LQKENI. The V gene is TRBV18, the J gene TRBJ1-5; D uncertain. This specimen consisted of peripheral blood, obtained on day 0 of AZD1222 vaccination. This TCR was sampled from an adult in good health. This CDR3 is CASSLAGEGSNQPQHF. For the CDR3, the DNA is TGTGCCAGCTCACTCGCGGGAGAGGGAAGCAATCAGCCCCAGCATTTT.